The 25 T cell receptor beta chains below were found in one sample sequenced in a study of blood T cells in healthy people across ages (dated by TCRdb to about 2015). Libraries came from 5' RACE. Sequencing relied on an Illumina HiSeq 2500. A second PCR of about 7 to 12 cycles was performed with a sample-barcoded 5' primer and a J-beta primer mix. TCRdb reworked the public reads: Q25 trimming with fastp, MiXCR clone assembly, productive beta chains retained. Here each entry gathers all rows of one CDR3 protein and keeps the most common genes and DNA. Present in this sample are approximately 850,000 distinct CDR3 sequences, approximately 48% of which were seen just once. About a fifth of the sample comes from the top ten. Sequenced sample: blood. The receptors here all came from a man in his 60s in good health.

The CDR3 DNA follows: TGTGCCAGCAGTTTGGGGGGGGGGCTAGCGCTTAGGGAGCAGTTCTTC. Protein: CASSLGGGLALREQFF. V usage is TRBV12-3 or TRBV12-4 and J usage is TRBJ2-1; D may be TRBD2 (7 bases). Trimming removed 3 bases from V and 10 bases from J, with 22 bases in between. The CDR3 contains 16 residues.

The chain recombines TRBV7-2 with TRBJ1-2; D not certain. The CDR3 is 16 residues long. Trimming stripped 1 base from V and 4 bases from J, with 16 bases between. In germline, CDR1 is SGHTA, CDR2 FQGNSA. Written as DNA, the CDR3 is TGTGCCAGCAGCTTAGTAGGCCGGGTTGGCGGCTATGGCTACACCTTC. Residues: CASSLVGRVGGYGYTF. Based on the CDR3 plus reference TRBV7-2 and TRBJ1-2, the full variable domain is GAGVSQSPSNKVTEKGKDVELRCDPISGHTALYWYRQSLGQGLEFLIYFQGNSAPDKSGLPSDRFSAERTGGSVSTLTIQRTQQEDSAVYLCASSLVGRVGGYGYTFGSGTRLTVV.

In the case of this clonotype: An end of the junction differs from the germline gene, which may be a read error. The V gene is TRBV12-3 or TRBV12-4, the J gene TRBJ2-5, with 9 bases identical to TRBD1. CDR3 size: 13 residues. CDR3 in amino acids: CASSLGVGTGQYF. CDR3 nucleotide sequence: TGTGCCAGCAGCTTAGGGGTAGGGACAGGGCAGTACTTC.

This clonotype was picked up many times. The CDR3, as DNA: TGCGCCAGCAGCCAAGATCCGAAGTCCTGGCAGTTCTTC. Its protein is CASSQDPKSWQFF. J is TRBJ2-1 and V is TRBV4-3; D not certain. The CDR3 sequence is 13 residues long. From germline, CDR1 is LGHNA and CDR2 YSLEER. V lost 0 bases and J lost 12, with 12 bases in between.

The rearrangement links TRBV29-1 to TRBJ2-3; 8 bases agree with TRBD1. V gave up 3 bases and J gave up 3 bases; unmatched junction bases: 2. Germline V gene lookup returns CDR1 SQVTM and CDR2 ANQGSEA. The CDR3 extends over 13 amino acids. This chain's CDR3 is CSVDDRGTDTQYF. As DNA, the CDR3 is TGCAGCGTTGATGACAGGGGTACAGATACGCAGTATTTT.

The J gene is TRBJ2-3, the V gene TRBV7-2; the match to TRBD2 covers 9 bases. Germline V gene lookup returns CDR1 SGHTA and CDR2 FQGNSA. The V and J ends lost 2 bases and 2 bases, in that order; junction bases with no gene match: 14. This CDR3 is 19 amino acids long. Written as DNA, the CDR3 is TGTGCCAGCAGCTTAATCGGTCGGTCTAGCGGGGCCGTCACAGATACGCAGTATTTT. Its protein product is CASSLIGRSSGAVTDTQYF. The full variable domain, with the rest looked up from reference TRBV7-2 and TRBJ2-3, is GAGVSQSPSNKVTEKGKDVELRCDPISGHTALYWYRQSLGQGLEFLIYFQGNSAPDKSGLPSDRFSAERTGGSVSTLTIQRTQQEDSAVYLCASSLIGRSSGAVTDTQYFGPGTRLTVL.

This clonotype was counted between two and nine times. The V and J genes are TRBV5-6 and TRBJ2-3; perhaps TRBD2 as D (6 bases). The CDR3 has 21 amino acids. Germline lookup yields CDR1 SGHDT and CDR2 YYEEEE. V lost 4 bases and J lost 2, with 32 bases in between. CDR3 nucleotide sequence: TGTGCCAGCAGCGCCCCACCCGGACTAAATCAATTCGTGAGAGCCACAGATACGCAGTATTTT. Amino acid sequence: CASSAPPGLNQFVRATDTQYF.

V usage is TRBV20-1 and J usage is TRBJ1-1; D perhaps matches TRBD1 (6 bases). The CDR3 spans 15 residues. Germline V gene sequence: CDR1 DFQATT, CDR2 SNEGSKA (reference sequence). Between the trimmed V and J ends, which lost 2 bases and 0 bases, there was a span of 13 bases. The CDR3: CSARKSTGVNTEAFF. The CDR3 nucleotides are TGCAGTGCTAGAAAATCGACAGGAGTGAACACTGAAGCTTTCTTT.

The J gene is TRBJ2-5, the V gene TRBV7-9, with 9 bases identical to TRBD1. With V trimmed by 4 bases and J by 6 bases, 6 bases remained unmatched. Germline loops: CDR1 SEHNR, CDR2 FQNEAQ (reference sequence). The CDR3 is made up of 14 amino acids. The CDR3 DNA is TGTGCCAGCAGCTCAGGGACAGGGAAGAAGACCCAGTACTTC. Amino acid sequence: CASSSGTGKKTQYF.

The sample holds a few counts of this clonotype. Written as DNA, the CDR3 is TGTGCCAGCAGCCGGGGGGGGCCCGATGAGCAGTTCTTC. Translating it yields CASSRGGPDEQFF. The chain carries TRBV12-3 or TRBV12-4 and TRBJ2-1; the match to TRBD2 covers 8 bases. With V trimmed by 6 bases and J by 8 bases, 6 bases remained unmatched. This CDR3 has 13 residues.

The V call is TRBV12-3 or TRBV12-4, the J call TRBJ1-5; 10 bases line up with TRBD1. The CDR3 covers 15 residues. Losses at the gene ends were 3 bases for V and 3 bases for J; bases not matched to a gene: 2. DNA for the CDR3: TGTGCCAGCAGTTTGGGGACAGGGGCCAATCAGCCCCAGCATTTT. It is translated as CASSLGTGANQPQHF.

The rearrangement uses TRBV27 and TRBJ2-7, with a possible D match to TRBD2 (5 bases). Germline V gives CDR1 MNHEY, CDR2 SMNVEV (reference sequence). Trimming shortened V by 8 bases and J by 2 bases, and 10 bases separated the two germline ends. The CDR3 covers 12 residues. The CDR3 nucleotides are TGTGCCAGCCGGGGAAATACCTACGAGCAGTACTTC. It codes for CASRGNTYEQYF.

This clonotype was seen a handful of times. The chain is built from TRBV25-1 and TRBJ1-6; 7 bases align to TRBD1. CDR3 length equals 15 residues. The V segment lost 6 bases and the J segment 7 bases; nucleotides outside the gene matches: 9. Germline V lookup: CDR1 MGHDK, CDR2 SYGVNS. DNA for the CDR3: TGTGCCAGCAGGGCCAGACAGGGCCTCAATTCACCCCTCCACTTT. It codes for CASRARQGLNSPLHF.

In its sample, this clonotype was seen a few times. The chain carries TRBV3-1 and TRBJ2-1; a weak D match, TRBD2 (6 bases). The V gene's germline CDR1 is LGHDT and CDR2 YNNKEL (reference sequence). CDR3 length equals 15 residues. V was shortened by 5 bases and J by 3 bases, with 14 bases between the two germline ends. CDR3 residues: CASSGLYGGYNEQFF. The DNA of the CDR3 is TGTGCCAGCAGCGGGCTTTACGGGGGCTACAATGAGCAGTTCTTC.

This clonotype was counted many times. This chain uses TRBV20-1 with TRBJ2-1; D is ambiguous. The CDR3 extends over 13 amino acids. V was shortened by 1 base and J by 8 bases, with 12 bases between the two germline ends. CDR1 DFQATT and CDR2 SNEGSKA come from the germline V gene (reference sequence). The CDR3 reads CSARAALRDEQFF. CDR3 nucleotide sequence: TGCAGTGCTAGAGCGGCTCTCCGGGATGAGCAGTTCTTC.

The J gene is TRBJ2-6, the V gene TRBV9; no reliable D call. The germline CDR1 and CDR2 sequences are SGDLS and YYNGEE. The CDR3 is 17 residues long. V was trimmed by 1 base and J by 0 bases, leaving 11 bases between them. CDR3 sequence: CASSVSWRTSGANVLTF. The DNA of the CDR3 is TGTGCCAGCAGCGTATCCTGGCGGACCTCTGGGGCCAACGTCCTGACTTTC.

J is TRBJ1-3 and V is TRBV10-3; D remains ambiguous. Trimming took off 3 bases at V and 0 bases at J, with 9 bases between the two ends. Germline CDR1 and CDR2: ENHRY and SYGVKD. The CDR3 totals 15 residues. In DNA, the CDR3 is TGTGCCATCAGTGACGGCCCTGGCTCTGGAAACACCATATATTTT. Translated, it gives CAISDGPGSGNTIYF.

This chain links TRBV7-3 with TRBJ2-1; possibly TRBD1 for D (5 bases). The CDR3 has 12 amino acids. Trimming removed 5 bases at V and 10 bases at J, with 12 bases between. Germline-derived CDR1 and CDR2 are SGHTA and FQGTGA. The CDR3 region is CASSPDNREQFF. DNA for the CDR3: TGTGCCAGCAGCCCAGATAACAGGGAGCAGTTCTTC. Variable domain in full (rest from reference TRBV7-3 and TRBJ2-1): GAGVSQTPSNKVTEKGKYVELRCDPISGHTALYWYRQSLGQGPEFLIYFQGTGAADDSGLPNDRFFAVRPEGSVSTLKIQRTERGDSAVYLCASSPDNREQFFGPGTRLTVL.

Details on this clonotype: Being one base from a much bigger clone, this may be a read error. The chain employs TRBV7-2 and TRBJ2-7; D is perhaps TRBD1 (6 bases). The DNA end favors TRBJ2-5, so the J call may be wrong. The CDR3 has 15 residues. Germline CDR1 and CDR2: SGHTA and FQGNSA. The CDR3: CASSLGGPVLETQYF. The CDR3, as DNA: TGTGCCAGCAGCTTAGGGGGGCCGGTACTAGAGACCCAGTACTTC.

Written as DNA, the CDR3 is TGCGCCAGCAGCCATAGTCTAAGGGGAACAGTGGGCGAGACCCAGTACTTC. This codes for CASSHSLRGTVGETQYF. The V call is TRBV4-3, the J call TRBJ2-5; D may be TRBD1 (5 bases). There are 17 residues in the CDR3. Germline CDR1 LGHNA, CDR2 YSLEER. V was pared by 3 bases and J by 5 bases, with 22 bases between.

There are a few counts of this clonotype. V usage is TRBV7-2 and J usage is TRBJ2-3; 10 bases are shared with TRBD2. Per the germline V gene, CDR1 is SGHTA and CDR2 is FQGNSA. CDR3 size: 16 residues. Trimming cost V 2 bases and J 2 bases; bases outside gene matches: 4. The CDR3 sequence is CASSLMLAGVTDTQYF. CDR3 DNA sequence: TGTGCCAGCAGCTTAATGCTAGCGGGAGTCACAGATACGCAGTATTTT.

V is TRBV5-6 and J is TRBJ2-1; a possible D gene is TRBD1 (5 bases). Germline lookup yields CDR1 SGHDT and CDR2 YYEEEE. The CDR3 has 16 residues. The ends were cut back, 4 bases at V and 2 bases at J, with 16 bases in the middle. CDR3 amino acids: CASSPTPQTAYNEQFF. The CDR3, as DNA: TGTGCCAGCAGCCCAACCCCCCAGACAGCCTACAATGAGCAGTTCTTC.

This clonotype was picked up many times. The genes are TRBV20-1 and TRBJ2-7, with 8 positions matching TRBD1. Germline V gene data show CDR1 as DFQATT and CDR2 as SNEGSKA (reference sequence). V shed 0 bases and J 2 bases; nucleotides not matched to a gene: 3. The CDR3 has 14 residues. CDR3 sequence: CSAREGQAAYEQYF. The CDR3 DNA follows: TGCAGTGCTAGAGAGGGACAGGCCGCCTACGAGCAGTACTTC.

The CDR3 DNA is TGTGCCAGCAGCGTAGAGGCCGGGGGGAACACAGATACGCAGTATTTT. The encoded protein is CASSVEAGGNTDTQYF. The V call is TRBV9, the J call TRBJ2-3; 7 bases match TRBD2. This CDR3 spans 16 amino acids. V was pared by 0 bases and J by 2 bases, with 6 bases of the junction left unmatched. Germline V CDR1 and CDR2: SGDLS, YYNGEE.

J is TRBJ2-3 and V is TRBV20-1, with TRBD2 matching over 9 bases. This CDR3 has 15 amino acids. J lost 2 bases, V lost 4 bases, and 7 bases had no gene match. Germline V gives CDR1 DFQATT, CDR2 SNEGSKA (reference sequence). The CDR3 here is CSAIPLAGHTDTQYF. CDR3 nucleotides: TGCAGTGCTATCCCCCTAGCGGGGCACACAGATACGCAGTATTTT.